This entry is about one TCR beta chain. The length of the CDR3 is 13 residues. After removal of 8 bases from V and 3 bases from J, the junction contained 6 bases not matched to a gene. Germline V lookup: CDR1 LNHDA, CDR2 SQIVND (reference sequence). The record originates from a study of blood T cell repertoires in COVID-19. Study at large: The cDNA or gDNA used as material had been derived from T cells, B-cell-depleted T cells, or PBMCs.

Profiling relied on immunoSEQ multiplex PCR, and the TCRdb table lists in-frame clones only, not all of them. Of 65,000 to 90,000 clones in the sample, roughly nine tenths were seen once. V usage is TRBV19 and J usage is TRBJ1-1, with 7 bases matching TRBD1. This TCR derives from a man aged 50 or older with acute or convalescent COVID-19. The specimen sequenced was peripheral blood. CDR3 sequence reads: CASSTGLDTEAFF. CDR3 DNA sequence: TGTGCCAGTTCGACAGGGTTGGACACTGAAGCTTTCTTT.